This T cell receptor (beta chain) was documented in a study of cytomegalovirus exposure and HLA in healthy donors. Overall study context: Within an early data release were around 80 million unique TCRs drawn from HLA-typed donors. General study results and limits: Presence/absence analyses assumed roughly uniform sequencing depth across donors.

Comments on this clone: Its specificity is unknown.

The PCR was carried out with 60 Vbeta primers and 13 Jbeta primers. This table comes from immunoSEQ multiplex PCR, and its TCRdb copy is limited to in-frame clones, with some not included. This table holds 130,000 or so clones, approximately 87% found once. The germline CDR1 and CDR2 sequences are SGHTA and FQGNSA. Trimming at V came to 2 bases and at J to 9 bases, leaving 6 bases not matched to a gene. The CDR3 is made up of 13 amino acids. The chain recombines TRBV7-2 with TRBJ2-7; 8 nucleotides match TRBD2. The TCR sequence derives from a man aged 35-49 years in good health and CMV-seronegative. Sequencing was done on a sample of PBMCs. The CDR3 spells CASSLMREEGQYF. The CDR3 DNA reads as TGTGCCAGCAGCTTAATGCGGGAGGAGGGGCAGTACTTC.